The rows below give T cell receptor beta chains drawn from one sample of a study of T cells in Graves' hyperthyroidism and ophthalmopathy. MiXCR was run by TCRdb on the multiplex PCR reads, yielding one entry per CDR3 protein. The sample has approximately 270,000 distinct CDR3 sequences, more than 14% seen once. The specimen was blood. Receptors were obtained from a woman in her thirties or forties with Graves' hyperthyroidism that later progressed to Graves' ophthalmopathy. The CDR3 runs from the conserved cysteine through the conserved F or W. Each record gives: V gene, clone size, J gene, CDR3 protein. Only some rows state a clone size, as once, few, many or a class for expanded clones.

TRBV9,few,TRBJ2-1,CASSVEAGETYNEQFF
TRBV6-1,NA,TRBJ1-6,CASSGVFFLHF
TRBV29-1,many,TRBJ2-7,CSVEDNTYEQYF
TRBV6-1,few,TRBJ2-3,CASSEGRGLRRADTQYF
TRBV2,NA,TRBJ2-5,CASTITALQETQYF
TRBV3-1,many,TRBJ2-7,CASSQDRTDSYEQYF
TRBV6-1,many,TRBJ2-7,CASSQTGLSYEQYF
TRBV7-9,many,TRBJ1-4,CASSRDRAQAVNEKLFF
TRBV2,many,TRBJ1-6,CASSSPTGWDSPLHF
TRBV20-1,few,TRBJ1-2,CSARVPKQGYGYTF
TRBV20-1,many,TRBJ2-3,CSARDNTDTQYF
TRBV28,many,TRBJ1-1,CASSAPLTVNTEAFF
TRBV10-2,NA,TRBJ1-5,CASSGGVVSQPQHF
TRBV6-2/TRBV6-3,many,TRBJ2-1,CASTGVNLRDEQFF
TRBV7-2,few,TRBJ2-3,CASSSWAPVTITDTQYF
TRBV28,many,TRBJ1-6,CASSPAGTMPNSPLHF
TRBV19,many,TRBJ2-2,CASSIDYGTYFTGELFF
TRBV6-2/TRBV6-3,many,TRBJ2-1,CASSYSLGRLYNVQFF
TRBV7-9,few,TRBJ1-5,CAGADGFSNQPQHF
TRBV18,many,TRBJ1-4,CASSPRTGGEKLFF
TRBV6-1,many,TRBJ2-7,CASTRDRTAHSYEQYF
TRBV3-1,many,TRBJ2-7,CASPKQYF
TRBV12-3/TRBV12-4,many,TRBJ1-1,CASSKRALGTEAFF
TRBV2,many,TRBJ1-5,CASSERQGGNQPQHF
TRBV5-1,few,TRBJ2-1,CASSFTGEGEQFF
TRBV30,many,TRBJ1-5,CAWTGTGDQPQHF
TRBV18,NA,TRBJ2-7,CASSPRNGAGKGEQYF
TRBV4-1,NA,TRBJ2-3,CASSQDRSPITDTQYF
TRBV15,many,TRBJ2-1,CATSREITPPNEQFF
TRBV7-2,few,TRBJ2-7,CASSPWTGGNEQYF
TRBV5-1,NA,TRBJ1-3,CASSRDHSSGNTIYF
TRBV15,NA,TRBJ2-1,CATSRDRGKGEQFF
TRBV9,NA,TRBJ2-1,CASSVGGTGKSSYNEQFF
TRBV10-1,few,TRBJ2-5,CASSESKRPPRETQYF
TRBV4-1,few,TRBJ2-7,CASSHPSVGGGSYEQYF
TRBV20-1,few,TRBJ2-7,CSASLGTSGNSYEQYF
TRBV5-1,many,TRBJ2-5,CASSIRGSGIETQYF
TRBV29-1,NA,TRBJ2-1,CSGRDNYNEQFF
TRBV28,many,TRBJ1-1,CASSLWSLSRYTEAFF
TRBV7-9,few,TRBJ2-7,CASSLVGDRVYEQYF
TRBV5-5,many,TRBJ1-1,CASSFSTASILTEAFF
TRBV20-1,many,TRBJ2-2,CSAKGTRLNTGELFF
TRBV30,many,TRBJ2-1,CAWSEGGPMQFF
TRBV11-2,many,TRBJ2-5,CASSFGGEETQYF
TRBV7-9,NA,TRBJ2-1,CASRGTSGIYNEQFF
TRBV11-2,NA,TRBJ1-1,CASSPRPGQGITEAFF
TRBV20-1,many,TRBJ2-1,CSARELSGTSYNEQFF
TRBV7-9,many,TRBJ2-3,CASIGIYMTDTQYF
TRBV28,many,TRBJ2-7,CASTQQGYEQYF